This TCR beta chain was profiled in a study of identical twins. With respect to this clonotype: Its antigen is undetermined.

Study conclusions and caveats: Cross-sectional statistics, not tracking of the same donors, supported the conclusions. Modelling underestimated the level of out-of-frame TCR alpha sharing observed in monozygotic twins.

Germline V gives CDR1 MGHRA, CDR2 YSYEKL. Deletions cut 5 bases from V and 4 bases from J, with 17 bases between. The CDR3 totals 15 residues. Template switching introduced a universal primer site, and the cDNA bore unique molecular identifiers. Each CDR3 protein is one row after TCRdb ran MiXCR on the 5' RACE reads. The repertoire includes around 960,000 distinct CDR3 sequences, approximately 13% of them detected once, and about 1.5% sits in the top ten. These data were also filed under a second study, of yellow fever vaccine responses in identical twins.

This clonotype was sampled from a woman aged 18-29 years in good health. The J gene is TRBJ1-2, the V gene TRBV4-1; D may be TRBD1 (5 bases). Sequencing was done on a sample of PBMCs. The CDR3 DNA reads as TGCGCCAGCAGCGCCCCGGGACGAGAAGGCTATGGCTACACCTTC. This translates into CASSAPGREGYGYTF.